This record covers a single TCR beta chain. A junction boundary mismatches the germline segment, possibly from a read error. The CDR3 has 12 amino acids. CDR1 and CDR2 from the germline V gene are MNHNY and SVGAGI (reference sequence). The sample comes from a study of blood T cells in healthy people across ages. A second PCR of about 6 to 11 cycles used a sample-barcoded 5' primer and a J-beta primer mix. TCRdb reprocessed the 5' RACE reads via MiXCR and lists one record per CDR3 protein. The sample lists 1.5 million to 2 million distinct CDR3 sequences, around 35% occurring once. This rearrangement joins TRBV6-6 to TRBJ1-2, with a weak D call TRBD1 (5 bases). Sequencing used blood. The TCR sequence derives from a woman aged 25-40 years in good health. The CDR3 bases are TGCGTAACTAGCCCGGGGGACTATGGCTACACCTTC. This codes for CVTSPGDYGYTF.